The next 30 T cell receptor beta chains were all read from a single sample in a study of CD8 T cells in ankylosing spondylitis. TCRdb re-called the 5' RACE reads through MiXCR, storing one row per CDR3 protein. The sample has about 140,000 distinct CDR3 sequences, around a third seen once. Sequenced input: synovial fluid, either unsorted or a sorted T cell fraction (not recorded which). These TCRs come from a male donor with ankylosing spondylitis.

J is TRBJ2-2 and V is TRBV2; 13 bases are shared with TRBD2. The V and J ends lost 8 bases and 2 bases, in that order; junction bases with no gene match: 5. Germline CDR1 and CDR2: SNHLY and FYNNEI. The CDR3 has 16 amino acids. The CDR3 nucleotides are TGTGCCAGCCTTCAGGGACTAGCGGGAAACACCGGGGAGCTGTTTTTT. Its protein is CASLQGLAGNTGELFF.

The chain uses TRBV28 and TRBJ2-1; 11 nucleotides agree with TRBD2. This CDR3 is built from 15 residues. V dropped 6 bases and J dropped 5; count of bases not matched to a gene: 6. The germline CDR1 and CDR2 sequences are MDHEN and SYDVKM. For the CDR3, the DNA is TGTGCCAGCAGGCGTAGCGGGAGGGGAGACAATGAGCAGTTCTTC. It codes for CASRRSGRGDNEQFF.

This clonotype was seen a handful of times. The chain carries TRBV12-3 or TRBV12-4 and TRBJ2-2, with 9 bases lining up with TRBD1. The CDR3 runs to 15 residues. Trimming at V came to 7 bases and at J to 6 bases, leaving 9 bases not matched to a gene. CDR3 in DNA: TGTGCCAGCACCCGGACAGGGGAAGTATCCGGGGAGCTGTTTTTT. Protein: CASTRTGEVSGELFF.

This clonotype showed up just a few times. The chain joins TRBV29-1 to TRBJ1-4; the D gene is possibly TRBD1 (5 bases). CDR3 length: 14 residues. Trimming removed 4 bases at V and 0 bases at J, with 9 bases between. Germline V CDR1 and CDR2: SQVTM, ANQGSEA. The CDR3 protein is CSVGAGATNEKLFF. The CDR3 DNA reads TGCAGCGTTGGGGCGGGGGCAACTAATGAAAAACTGTTTTTT.

This clonotype was seen only a few times. V and J are TRBV7-2 and TRBJ2-1, with a tentative D call TRBD2 (6 bases). Trimming cost V 5 bases and J 6 bases, with 17 bases left between them. The CDR3 is 15 residues long. From germline, CDR1 is SGHTA and CDR2 FQGNSA. This chain's CDR3 is CASSLPGSGGNEQFF. The CDR3 DNA sequence: TGTGCCAGCAGCCTCCCGGGGTCCGGGGGCAATGAGCAGTTCTTC.

The chain joins TRBV7-3 to TRBJ2-2; no definite D call. This CDR3 has 14 residues. Trimming pared 8 bases from V and 0 bases from J, leaving 10 bases between. CDR1 is SGHTA, CDR2 FQGTGA, per germline. The CDR3 nucleotides read TGTGCCAGCGGTTGGCGGTCGAACACCGGGGAGCTGTTTTTT. This sequence encodes CASGWRSNTGELFF.

The gene calls are TRBV12-3 or TRBV12-4 and TRBJ2-5; 9 bases are shared with TRBD2. The CDR3 loop spans 15 amino acids. The ends lost 1 base at V and 7 bases at J; junction bases unmatched: 7. CDR3 bases: TGTGCCAGCAGTTTAGGGCTAGCGGGGCAGGGGACCCAGTACTTC. Translated, it gives CASSLGLAGQGTQYF.

In its sample, this clonotype was seen many times. The rearrangement links TRBV29-1 to TRBJ2-7, with D possibly matching TRBD2 (6 bases). The CDR3 length is 12 residues. Germline values: CDR1 SQVTM, CDR2 ANQGSEA. V dropped 7 bases and J dropped 2 bases, with 12 bases sitting between them. CDR3 in DNA: TGCAGCGGGGGGGTCGGGGCCTACGAGCAGTACTTC. Its protein product is CSGGVGAYEQYF.

The genes are TRBV7-3 and TRBJ2-3; 14 positions agree with TRBD2. There are 16 residues in the CDR3. Per the germline V gene, CDR1 is SGHTA and CDR2 is FQGTGA. The V gene end was trimmed by 4 bases and the J gene end by 6 bases; junction bases not matched to a gene: 6. CDR3 amino acids: CASSSTSGGARDTQYF. The CDR3 DNA reads as TGTGCCAGCAGCTCGACTAGCGGGGGGGCCAGGGATACGCAGTATTTT.

The chain combines TRBV10-3 with TRBJ2-7, with D possibly matching TRBD1 (6 bases). The germline CDR1 and CDR2 sequences are ENHRY and SYGVKD. Trimming took 6 bases from V and 4 from J, leaving 13 bases between them. The CDR3 covers 13 residues. This CDR3 is CAISEDQGYEQYF. CDR3 nucleotide sequence: TGTGCCATCAGCGAAGACCAGGGGTACGAGCAGTACTTC.

Concerning this clonotype: At one boundary the junction diverges from the germline segment, which might be a read error. This chain's CDR3 is CCARALRSGGLHYEQYF. Written as DNA, the CDR3 is TGCTGTGCTAGAGCGTTGAGATCCGGCGGGCTGCACTACGAGCAGTACTTC. The rearrangement links TRBV20-1 to TRBJ2-7; D is perhaps TRBD2 (5 bases). The CDR3 sequence is 17 residues long. Germline V gene lookup returns CDR1 DFQATT and CDR2 SNEGSKA (reference sequence).

This clonotype appeared a few times. The V call is TRBV5-1, the J call TRBJ1-6, with a tentative D call TRBD1 (6 bases). Deletions cut 6 bases from V and 10 bases from J, with 14 bases between. CDR3 size: 13 residues. The germline CDR1 and CDR2 sequences are SGHRS and YFSETQ. The CDR3 protein is CASTETGSSPLHF. The DNA of the CDR3 is TGCGCCAGCACCGAAACAGGGTCATCACCCCTCCACTTT.

In nucleotides, the CDR3 is TGTGCCAGCAGTTTCCGGGCTTACAATGAGCAGTTCTTC. It translates to CASSFRAYNEQFF. The rearrangement uses TRBV6-5 and TRBJ2-1; D not certain. This CDR3 is built from 13 residues. V lost 4 bases to trimming and J lost 4 bases, with 8 bases between them. Germline values: CDR1 MNHEY, CDR2 SVGAGI.

The J gene is TRBJ2-1, the V gene TRBV6-5; possibly TRBD2 for D (6 bases). The CDR3 loop spans 15 amino acids. Germline assignment: CDR1 MNHEY and CDR2 SVGAGI. The germline V and J ends were trimmed by 0 bases and 10 bases, with 16 bases remaining between them. The DNA of the CDR3 is TGTGCCAGCAGTTACTCCCGGGAGTGGCGGTACGAGCAGTTCTTC. This sequence encodes CASSYSREWRYEQFF.

This clonotype was seen at least ten times. The genes are TRBV7-9 and TRBJ2-7; tentatively, D is TRBD2 (6 bases). The CDR3 is made up of 14 amino acids. Trimming took off 8 bases at V and 6 bases at J, with 20 bases between the two ends. Germline CDR1 is SEHNR and CDR2 is FQNEAQ (reference sequence). The CDR3 sequence: CASLADATGSEQYF. CDR3 nucleotides: TGTGCCAGCTTAGCGGACGCCACGGGGTCCGAGCAGTACTTC.

There are a few counts of this clonotype. This rearrangement joins TRBV7-2 to TRBJ1-2, with D uncertain. The CDR3 extends over 12 amino acids. The germline gives CDR1 SGHTA, CDR2 FQGNSA. The V and J ends lost 3 bases and 7 bases respectively, with 9 bases between them. This CDR3 is CASSFLASGYTF. The CDR3 nucleotides read TGTGCCAGCAGCTTCCTCGCTTCTGGCTACACCTTC.

This clonotype was counted between two and nine times. The chain carries TRBV5-1 and TRBJ1-1; no firm D call. The CDR3 totals 14 residues. V lost 0 bases to trimming and J lost 4 bases, with 10 bases between them. Per the germline V gene, CDR1 is SGHRS and CDR2 is YFSETQ. The CDR3 nucleotides are TGCGCCAGCAGCTTGGAGGGATCAATCACTGAAGCTTTCTTT. Translating it yields CASSLEGSITEAFF.

This clonotype was seen a few times. The rearrangement uses TRBV6-2 or TRBV6-3 and TRBJ2-1, with D maybe TRBD2 (7 bases). The CDR3 spans 16 residues. Germline CDR1 MNHEY, CDR2 SVGEGT. Between the trimmed V and J ends, which lost 5 bases and 4 bases, there was a span of 18 bases. CDR3 in amino acids: CASSDLGGGRYNEQFF. As DNA, the CDR3 is TGTGCCAGCAGTGACCTAGGGGGGGGCCGGTACAATGAGCAGTTCTTC.

The chain joins TRBV7-2 to TRBJ1-5, with TRBD1 as a possible D gene (6 bases). Trimming removed 5 bases at V and 5 bases at J, with 19 bases between. This CDR3 is built from 16 residues. Germline-derived CDR1 and CDR2 are SGHTA and FQGNSA. CDR3 sequence (DNA): TGTGCCAGCAGCACGAGAGGGGGGGCAGATTATCAGCCCCAGCATTTT. This gives the protein CASSTRGGADYQPQHF.

This clonotype was counted ten times or more. V is TRBV6-2 or TRBV6-3 and J is TRBJ2-5; D ambiguous. CDR3 length: 14 amino acids. Trimming removed 0 bases at V and 7 bases at J, with 12 bases between. CDR1 MNHEY and CDR2 SVGEGT come from the germline V gene. This chain's CDR3 is CASSYSITPRTQYF. CDR3 nucleotides: TGTGCCAGCAGTTACTCGATTACTCCACGGACCCAGTACTTC.

This clonotype has just a few counts. The chain carries TRBV6-5 and TRBJ2-5, with 14 bases that match TRBD2. From germline, CDR1 is MNHEY and CDR2 SVGAGI. The length of the CDR3 is 17 residues. After removal of 0 bases from V and 7 bases from J, the junction contained 7 bases not matched to a gene. CDR3 in DNA: TGTGCCAGCAGTTACTCAACCGGGACTAGCGGGGGAGGGACCCAGTACTTC. Protein product: CASSYSTGTSGGGTQYF.

The rearrangement uses TRBV5-6 and TRBJ1-2; D unresolved. CDR1 is SGHDT, CDR2 YYEEEE, per germline. The ends were cut back, 4 bases at V and 6 bases at J, with 16 bases in the middle. The CDR3 has 14 amino acids. DNA for the CDR3: TGTGCCAGCAGCACTTGGAGACGCCGGGATGGCTACACCTTC. Translated, it gives CASSTWRRRDGYTF.

The DNA of the CDR3 is TGTGCCAGCTTTTGGACTGGTCAAGAGACCCAGTACTTC. Amino acid sequence: CASFWTGQETQYF. This chain connects TRBV6-1 to TRBJ2-5; D perhaps matches TRBD2 (5 bases). The CDR3 loop spans 13 amino acids. CDR1 and CDR2 (germline): MNHNS, SASEGT. V lost 8 bases to trimming and J lost 2 bases, with 12 bases between them.

This clonotype was seen a handful of times. CDR3 sequence: CASSLLGTANNSPLHF. Written as DNA, the CDR3 is TGTGCCAGCAGCTTATTGGGGACGGCGAATAATTCACCCCTCCACTTT. This chain connects TRBV7-3 to TRBJ1-6; D is perhaps TRBD1 (5 bases). Per germline, CDR1 SGHTA and CDR2 FQGTGA. The length of the CDR3 is 16 residues. V lost 2 bases, J lost 5 bases, and 13 bases lay in between.

There are a few counts of this clonotype. The rearrangement links TRBV5-1 to TRBJ2-2, with TRBD1 identical over 10 bases. The germline V gene encodes CDR1 SGHRS and CDR2 YFSETQ. The V and J ends lost 7 bases and 6 bases, in that order; junction bases with no gene match: 9. The CDR3 is made up of 15 amino acids. CDR3 loop: CASGRDRGYPGELFF. The CDR3 coding sequence is TGCGCCAGCGGCCGGGACAGGGGTTACCCCGGGGAGCTGTTTTTT.

The table lists this clonotype with a few counts. This chain links TRBV12-3 or TRBV12-4 with TRBJ2-1, with 7 bases that match TRBD2. The J segment lost 4 bases and the V segment lost 1 base, leaving 16 bases of the junction unmatched. The CDR3 runs 19 residues. The CDR3 DNA reads TGTGCCAGCAGTTTAGTCCCCGCGGGAGCCCCCACACAGTACAATGAGCAGTTCTTC. Protein: CASSLVPAGAPTQYNEQFF.

This clonotype showed up just a few times. This chain joins TRBV3-1 and TRBJ2-2; D uncertain. CDR3 size: 13 residues. Trimming removed 1 base from V and 1 base from J, with 1 base in between. CDR1 is LGHDT, CDR2 YNNKEL, per germline (reference sequence). CDR3: CASSQGNTGELFF. Written as DNA, the CDR3 is TGTGCCAGCAGCCAAGGGAACACCGGGGAGCTGTTTTTT.

This clonotype was counted many times. The chain employs TRBV5-1 and TRBJ2-2; 11 bases match TRBD1. Germline-derived CDR1 and CDR2 are SGHRS and YFSETQ. This CDR3 is 13 amino acids long. J was trimmed by 10 bases and V by 4 bases; bases with no gene match: 3. In DNA form, the CDR3 reads TGCGCCAGCAGCCGGACAGGGGGCTTGGAGCTGTTTTTT. This translates into CASSRTGGLELFF.

The V gene is TRBV12-3 or TRBV12-4, the J gene TRBJ1-3; D is perhaps TRBD1 (5 bases). Trimming shortened V by 6 bases and J by 4 bases, and 10 bases separated the two germline ends. The CDR3 totals 13 residues. CDR3 amino acids: CASSRDVGNTIYF. The CDR3 DNA reads as TGTGCCAGCAGCCGGGACGTCGGAAACACCATATATTTT.

This clonotype was observed a handful of times. V usage is TRBV30 and J usage is TRBJ2-1, with 11 bases aligning to TRBD1. The V segment lost 3 bases and the J segment 15 bases; nucleotides outside the gene matches: 4. Germline CDR1 and CDR2: GTSNPN and SVGIG (reference sequence). The CDR3 has 11 amino acids. CDR3 loop: CAWSGGTGGFF. DNA of the CDR3: TGTGCCTGGAGCGGCGGGACAGGGGGGTTCTTC.